The 15 T cell receptor beta chains below come from one sample, sequenced in a study of cytomegalovirus exposure and HLA in healthy donors. Method: immunoSEQ multiplex PCR; TCRdb's copy keeps in-frame clones and lacks some. The table records some 170,000 clones, around 85% of them present only once. Material: PBMCs. The receptors were gathered from a man aged 25-45 years in good health and CMV-seropositive.

The rearrangement joins TRBV4-3 to TRBJ2-7, with 13 bases that match TRBD2. J lost 6 bases, V lost 1 base, and 3 bases had no gene match. Germline CDR1 reads LGHNA; CDR2 reads YSLEER. The CDR3 runs to 15 residues. CDR3 in DNA: TGCGCCAGCAGCCAAGGACTAGCGGGGGGCAGCGAGCAGTACTTC. Translated, it gives CASSQGLAGGSEQYF.

The chain links TRBV7-9 to TRBJ2-3, with TRBD2 identical over 7 bases. The CDR3 sequence is 16 residues long. J lost 0 bases, V lost 4 bases, and 7 bases had no gene match. Germline-derived CDR1 and CDR2 are SEHNR and FQNEAQ (reference sequence). Here the CDR3 reads CASSSGLRVSTDTQYF. The CDR3, as DNA: TGTGCCAGCAGCTCGGGACTAAGGGTTAGCACAGATACGCAGTATTTT.

The chain carries TRBV5-1 and TRBJ2-5; 9 nucleotides align to TRBD2. CDR1 and CDR2 (germline): SGHRS, YFSETQ. J lost 4 bases, V lost 4 bases, and 11 bases had no gene match. This CDR3 is 16 amino acids long. The chain's CDR3 is CASSRGGGVLGETQYF. As DNA, the CDR3 is TGCGCCAGCAGCCGTGGCGGGGGGGTCTTAGGAGAGACCCAGTACTTC.

The rearrangement uses TRBV4-1 and TRBJ2-2, with a tentative D call TRBD2 (5 bases). The V end was cut by 1 base, the J end by 3 bases, with 9 bases between. The CDR3 length is 15 residues. The germline CDR1 and CDR2 sequences are MGHRA and YSYEKL. CDR3 sequence reads: CASSQAGVHTGELFF. CDR3 coding DNA: TGCGCCAGCAGCCAAGCCGGGGTCCACACCGGGGAGCTGTTTTTT.

This chain joins TRBV4-2 and TRBJ2-5, with D tentatively TRBD1 (6 bases). CDR1 and CDR2 (germline): LGHNA, YNFKEQ. The CDR3 length is 14 residues. V shed 4 bases and J shed 3 bases, with 12 bases lying between them. The CDR3 DNA follows: TGTGCCAGCAGCCCCACCGGGACAAAAGAGACCCAGTACTTC. As protein: CASSPTGTKETQYF.

This sequence joins TRBV5-1 and TRBJ2-1; D perhaps matches TRBD1 (6 bases). Germline V gene data show CDR1 as SGHRS and CDR2 as YFSETQ. V was trimmed by 3 bases and J by 0 bases, leaving 10 bases between them. The CDR3 is 15 residues long. CDR3 loop: CASSWTESSYNEQFF. CDR3 nucleotide sequence: TGCGCCAGCAGCTGGACAGAGTCCTCCTACAATGAGCAGTTCTTC.

This rearrangement joins TRBV9 to TRBJ1-2; TRBD1 is a possible D gene (5 bases). The germline gives CDR1 SGDLS, CDR2 YYNGEE. V was shortened by 3 bases and J by 0 bases, with 24 bases between the two germline ends. The CDR3 contains 19 residues. DNA for the CDR3: TGTGCCAGCAGCGGCGTAGTGGTAAGGGGAAAAAAAGCTAACTATGGCTACACCTTC. Amino acids: CASSGVVVRGKKANYGYTF.

The chain carries TRBV19 and TRBJ2-5, with 7 bases identical to TRBD1. Germline V CDR1 and CDR2: LNHDA, SQIVND (reference sequence). This CDR3 is built from 15 residues. V shed 5 bases and J 5 bases; nucleotides not matched to a gene: 11. The CDR3 DNA is TGTGCCAGTAGTGAGGGGACAGTTGCGCGGGAGACCCAGTACTTC. Its protein is CASSEGTVARETQYF.

V gene TRBV5-1 combines with J gene TRBJ2-3, with TRBD2 identical over 10 bases. After removal of 1 base from V and 4 bases from J, the junction contained 3 bases not matched to a gene. This CDR3 is built from 15 residues. The germline gives CDR1 SGHRS, CDR2 YFSETQ. In DNA, the CDR3 is TGCGCCAGCAGCTTGACAGGGACTAGCGCAGATACGCAGTATTTT. Protein: CASSLTGTSADTQYF. The full variable domain, completed using reference TRBV5-1 and TRBJ2-3, is KAGVTQTPRYLIKTRGQQVTLSCSPISGHRSVSWYQQTPGQGLQFLFEYFSETQRNKGNFPGRFSGRQFSNSRSEMNVSTLELGDSALYLCASSLTGTSADTQYFGPGTRLTVL.

For the CDR3, the DNA is TGTGCCAGCAGTTACGGCCGGGTTAACTATGGCTACACCTTC. Translating gives CASSYGRVNYGYTF. The chain joins TRBV6-5 to TRBJ1-2; no clear D gene. The CDR3 totals 14 residues. CDR1 is MNHEY and CDR2 is SVGAGI in the germline V gene. The ends were cut back, 2 bases at V and 1 base at J, with 8 bases in the middle.

This clone has a handful of counts. This sequence joins TRBV30 and TRBJ1-5; D call uncertain. Germline CDR1 reads GTSNPN; CDR2 reads SVGIG (reference sequence). V lost 0 bases and J 2 bases, leaving 5 bases between the germline ends. This CDR3 has 13 amino acids. The CDR3 here is CAWSVGGNQPQHF. The CDR3 DNA sequence: TGTGCCTGGAGTGTCGGGGGCAATCAGCCCCAGCATTTT.

The J gene is TRBJ2-3, the V gene TRBV19; 7 bases are shared with TRBD2. Trimming took 3 bases from V and 5 from J; bases not matched to a gene: 8. The CDR3 consists of 15 residues. CDR1 and CDR2 (germline): LNHDA, SQIVND (reference sequence). This chain's CDR3 is CASSIYGGNGDTQYF. The CDR3 DNA follows: TGTGCCAGTAGTATTTACGGGGGGAACGGAGATACGCAGTATTTT.

The chain combines TRBV5-1 with TRBJ2-7; possibly TRBD2 for D (5 bases). Germline loops: CDR1 SGHRS, CDR2 YFSETQ. The CDR3 runs to 16 residues. Trimming stripped 3 bases from V and 6 bases from J, with 22 bases between. The CDR3 protein is CASSSRIDYADAEQYF. The DNA for the CDR3 is TGCGCCAGCAGCTCCCGAATCGACTACGCCGATGCCGAGCAGTACTTC. The full variable domain, completed using reference TRBV5-1 and TRBJ2-7, is KAGVTQTPRYLIKTRGQQVTLSCSPISGHRSVSWYQQTPGQGLQFLFEYFSETQRNKGNFPGRFSGRQFSNSRSEMNVSTLELGDSALYLCASSSRIDYADAEQYFGPGTRLTVT.

V gene TRBV4-1 combines with J gene TRBJ2-3; 10 bases are a match to TRBD1. The CDR3 contains 15 residues. V gave up 2 bases and J gave up 5 bases; unmatched junction bases: 4. The germline V gene has CDR1 MGHRA and CDR2 YSYEKL. The CDR3 protein is CASSQPDRGQDTQYF. As DNA, the CDR3 is TGCGCCAGCAGCCAACCTGACAGGGGGCAAGATACGCAGTATTTT.

The V gene is TRBV6-5, the J gene TRBJ1-1; 8 nucleotides align to TRBD1. Germline V gene data show CDR1 as MNHEY and CDR2 as SVGAGI. This CDR3 is built from 14 residues. Trimming at V came to 10 bases and at J to 0 bases, leaving 7 bases not matched to a gene. The CDR3 coding sequence is TGTGCCACAGGACAGGGCGTGGTGAACACTGAAGCTTTCTTT. Its translation: CATGQGVVNTEAFF.